Listed here are 5 T cell receptor beta chains from one sample, sequenced in a study of blood T cell repertoires in COVID-19. Clones were sequenced by immunoSEQ multiplex PCR, and TCRdb holds only the in-frame ones, with some missing. Among more than 250,000 clones, 88% were seen once, and the ten largest hold about 0.64%. Sequencing was carried out using peripheral blood. Source of these receptors: a human donor in a cohort sampled during active COVID-19.

The chain couples TRBV9 to TRBJ1-3, with a tentative D call TRBD1 (5 bases). V shed 4 bases and J shed 0 bases, with 17 bases lying between them. The CDR3 runs 17 residues. Per germline, CDR1 SGDLS and CDR2 YYNGEE. The CDR3 bases are TGTGCCAGCAGCCCCACCGCTACAGGAATCTCTGGAAACACCATATATTTT. Translated: CASSPTATGISGNTIYF.

V is TRBV18 and J is TRBJ1-2, with 10 positions matching TRBD1. This CDR3 is built from 17 residues. J was trimmed by 6 bases and V by 3 bases; bases with no gene match: 13. The germline V gene encodes CDR1 KGHSH and CDR2 LQKENI. CDR3: CASSPPDPDRGFHGYTF. Written as DNA, the CDR3 is TGTGCCAGCTCACCGCCCGATCCGGACAGGGGGTTCCATGGCTACACCTTC.

Written as DNA, the CDR3 is TGTGCCAGCAGTTTAGCCGACGGAGGCTCCTACGAGCAGTACTTC. Encoded protein: CASSLADGGSYEQYF. The V gene is TRBV6-2 or TRBV6-3, the J gene TRBJ2-7; perhaps TRBD2 as D (5 bases). V was trimmed by 4 bases and J by 0 bases, leaving 13 bases between them. The CDR3 loop spans 15 amino acids. Per the germline V gene, CDR1 is MNHEY and CDR2 is SVGEGT.

This clone has just a few counts. This sequence joins TRBV25-1 and TRBJ2-7, with 10 bases fitting TRBD1. Germline loops: CDR1 MGHDK, CDR2 SYGVNS. The length of the CDR3 is 15 residues. The junction had 5 bases not matched to a gene; V was cut back by 4 bases and J by 2 bases. CDR3 protein: CASSGDRGHPYEQYF. The DNA of the CDR3 is TGTGCCAGCAGTGGCGACAGGGGGCACCCCTACGAGCAGTACTTC.

This clone was counted only a few times. The chain links TRBV5-4 to TRBJ1-2; 10 nucleotides agree with TRBD1. From germline, CDR1 is SGHNT and CDR2 YYREEE (reference sequence). The CDR3 contains 16 residues. After removal of 2 bases from V and 5 bases from J, the junction contained 9 bases not matched to a gene. CDR3: CASSFQTGQGRYGYTF. The CDR3 nucleotides read TGTGCCAGCAGCTTTCAAACGGGACAGGGGAGGTATGGCTACACCTTC.